Each of the 6 T cell receptor beta chains below was sequenced from the same sample in a study of CD8 T cells in ankylosing spondylitis. Study-level results: Within ankylosing spondylitis blood, a TCR beta motif made up of seven to nine highly homologous variants appeared to be characteristic.

These receptors lack a known antigen. TCRdb re-called the 5' RACE reads with MiXCR, one entry per CDR3 protein. The table shows 130,000 or so distinct CDR3 sequences, with more than 15% occurring only once. Sequencing was performed on blood, either unsorted or a sorted T cell fraction (not recorded which). The receptors were gathered from a male donor with ankylosing spondylitis.

The CDR3 DNA reads TGTGCCAGCACCCCTGGAACAGGGAGAAACTACGAGCAGTACTTC. Protein product: CASTPGTGRNYEQYF. V is TRBV6-1 and J is TRBJ2-7, with D maybe TRBD1 (6 bases). Germline CDR1 reads MNHNS; CDR2 reads SASEGT. The ends were cut back, 7 bases at V and 3 bases at J, with 19 bases in the middle. The CDR3 totals 15 residues.

The sample holds a few counts of this clonotype. The J gene is TRBJ2-7, the V gene TRBV29-1; TRBD1 is a possible D gene (7 bases). Per germline, CDR1 SQVTM and CDR2 ANQGSEA. V was pared by 2 bases and J by 3 bases, with 17 bases between. There are 15 residues in the CDR3. CDR3 in DNA: TGCAGCGTTGAATTAGGTCAGGGGGGCCACTACGAGCAGTACTTC. It translates to CSVELGQGGHYEQYF.

In this sample, this clonotype turned up a few times. The J gene is TRBJ1-4, the V gene TRBV12-3 or TRBV12-4; a weak D match, TRBD1 (5 bases). The CDR3 runs to 13 residues. Trimming took off 7 bases at V and 7 bases at J, with 13 bases between the two ends. CDR3 in amino acids: CASNWPGSEKLFF. The CDR3 DNA follows: TGTGCCAGCAACTGGCCAGGGTCTGAAAAACTGTTTTTT.

The chain employs TRBV29-1 and TRBJ1-2, with D perhaps TRBD1 (5 bases). Germline V gene sequence: CDR1 SQVTM, CDR2 ANQGSEA. V was trimmed by 1 base and J by 3 bases, leaving 12 bases between them. The CDR3 extends over 14 amino acids. CDR3 nucleotides: TGCAGCGTTGAAGTCGGAGGCAGGGACTATGGCTACACCTTC. Amino acid sequence: CSVEVGGRDYGYTF.

In this sample, this clonotype turned up a few times. V usage is TRBV5-1 and J usage is TRBJ2-3; D may be TRBD1 (6 bases). The CDR3 is 13 residues long. The germline V gene encodes CDR1 SGHRS and CDR2 YFSETQ. V was pared by 7 bases and J by 4 bases, with 13 bases between. CDR3 DNA: TGCGCCAGCGATACAGGGAGCCCAGATACGCAGTATTTT. Residues: CASDTGSPDTQYF. The entire variable domain, with the rest obtained from reference TRBV5-1 and TRBJ2-3, is as follows: KAGVTQTPRYLIKTRGQQVTLSCSPISGHRSVSWYQQTPGQGLQFLFEYFSETQRNKGNFPGRFSGRQFSNSRSEMNVSTLELGDSALYLCASDTGSPDTQYFGPGTRLTVL.

This clonotype was seen a few times. This sequence joins TRBV10-3 and TRBJ1-1; D remains unclear. The CDR3 is 13 residues long. V was cut by 3 bases and J by 4 bases, with 9 bases left in between. Per the germline V gene, CDR1 is ENHRY and CDR2 is SYGVKD. The CDR3 DNA reads as TGTGCCATCAGTGAATTTGGGGTCACTGAAGCTTTCTTT. Protein sequence: CAISEFGVTEAFF.